This T cell receptor (beta chain) was obtained from a study of response to subunit inactivated influenza vaccine. Trimming removed 7 bases from V and 2 bases from J, with 11 bases in between. Germline CDR1 and CDR2: MNHNS and SASEGT. CDR3 length: 14 amino acids. TCRdb fed the RT-PCR reads into MiXCR, producing one record per CDR3 protein. The sample shows about 520,000 distinct CDR3 sequences, less than 7.5% of them seen only once. In its sample, this clonotype was seen a few times. Antigen unknown. Study-wide results and caveats: The authors suggested that few new T cells are recruited per seasonal influenza vaccination.

Here the sequenced sample was PBMCs from blood, taken around 25 months after vaccination. J is TRBJ2-2 and V is TRBV6-1; D not certain. This TCR was sampled from a man aged 50 to 69 who received an inactivated influenza vaccine. The CDR3 coding sequence is TGTGCCAGCACCGAAACTCGAAACACCGGGGAGCTGTTTTTT. Translation gives CASTETRNTGELFF.